A selection of T cell receptor beta chains follows, all from one sample in a study of blood T cells in healthy people across ages. TCRdb recomputed calls from the 5' RACE reads with MiXCR, one row per CDR3 protein. Of approximately 670,000 distinct CDR3 sequences listed, approximately 40% are singletons. The sample consisted of blood. These receptors came from a man at least 80 years old in good health. CDR3s include the opening cysteine and the closing phenylalanine or tryptophan. Each record gives: D gene, J gene, clone size, V gene, CDR3 protein, CDR3 DNA. A D gene is named only where the DNA matches it firmly. Where a row states a size, it is once, few, many or the class of an expanded clone; other rows omit it.

>TRBD1|TRBJ2-5|.|TRBV7-9
CASRVSGQGAETQYF
TGTGCCAGCAGGGTCTCGGGACAGGGAGCGGAGACCCAGTACTTC
>.|TRBJ1-2|few|TRBV14
CASSAQGGLGYTF
TGTGCCAGCAGCGCACAAGGGGGACTTGGCTACACCTTC
>.|TRBJ1-1|.|TRBV12-3/TRBV12-4
CASSGGTRHTEAFF
TGTGCCAGCAGTGGGGGAACAAGGCACACTGAAGCTTTCTTT
>TRBD1|TRBJ1-2|.|TRBV29-1
CSVTGVLPNYGYTF
TGCAGCGTGACAGGGGTGTTGCCTAACTATGGCTACACCTTC
>.|TRBJ2-5|.|TRBV28
CASSFKGHGRTQYF
TGTGCCAGCAGCTTCAAAGGGCACGGGAGGACCCAGTACTTC
>.|TRBJ2-5|few|TRBV18
CASSTTTIQETQYF
TGTGCCAGCTCAACGACCACCATCCAAGAGACCCAGTACTTC
>TRBD1|TRBJ1-6|many|TRBV7-2
CASSPQGADNSPLHF
TGTGCCAGCAGCCCACAGGGGGCGGACAATTCACCCCTCCACTTT
>TRBD2|TRBJ2-1|.|TRBV5-1
CASSLTPGLGLYEQFF
TGCGCCAGCAGCTTGACACCGGGACTAGGGCTGTATGAGCAGTTCTTC
>TRBD2|TRBJ2-5|few|TRBV7-2
CASSPGTSLGETQYF
TGTGCCAGCAGCCCCGGGACTAGCCTGGGAGAGACCCAGTACTTC
>TRBD2|TRBJ2-1|.|TRBV7-9
CASSLVGLATNEQFF
TGTGCCAGCAGCTTAGTGGGACTAGCTACTAATGAGCAGTTCTTC
>TRBD1|TRBJ1-2|few|TRBV20-1
CSARSRDRRLSSRGYTF
TGCAGTGCCAGAAGTCGGGACAGGCGCCTATCATCGCGTGGCTACACCTTC
>.|TRBJ2-3|few|TRBV5-1
CASSEEAGTDTQYF
TGCGCCAGCAGCGAAGAGGCGGGCACAGATACGCAGTATTTT
>TRBD1|TRBJ2-2|.|TRBV7-6
CASSSQGVGGNFDTGELFF
TGTGCCAGCAGCTCTCAAGGGGTAGGGGGCAATTTTGACACCGGGGAGCTGTTTTTT
>.|TRBJ2-1|few|TRBV6-2/TRBV6-3
CASSSLGERKDEQFF
TGTGCCAGCAGTTCCTTGGGGGAGCGGAAGGATGAGCAGTTCTTC
>.|TRBJ2-7|many|TRBV4-3
CASSQSLAYEQYF
TGCGCCAGCAGCCAGTCGCTAGCCTACGAGCAGTACTTC
>TRBD1|TRBJ2-1|.|TRBV28
CASSSPGQGENEQFF
TGTGCCAGCAGTTCGCCGGGACAGGGAGAAAATGAGCAGTTCTTC
>TRBD2|TRBJ2-5|few|TRBV12-3/TRBV12-4
CASGTLSGAQETQYF
TGTGCCAGCGGAACCCTTAGCGGGGCCCAAGAGACCCAGTACTTC
>.|TRBJ1-5|few|TRBV18
CASSPQFGKPQHF
TGTGCCAGCTCACCACAATTCGGCAAGCCCCAGCATTTT
>.|TRBJ1-6|.|TRBV20-1
CSARVVQGNSPLHF
TGCAGTGCTAGAGTCGTACAGGGTAATTCACCCCTCCACTTT
>TRBD1|TRBJ1-1|.|TRBV27
CASVYLGTGTSTEAFF
TGTGCCAGCGTCTACTTGGGGACAGGGACCAGCACTGAAGCTTTCTTT
>TRBD1|TRBJ2-1|.|TRBV10-3
CAIRGTGGGDEQFF
TGTGCCATCAGAGGGACAGGGGGGGGGGACGAGCAGTTCTTC
>.|TRBJ1-2|.|TRBV7-6
CASSLEVSAPCGYTF
TGTGCCAGCAGCTTAGAAGTGTCCGCCCCCTGTGGCTACACCTTC
>.|TRBJ2-7|.|TRBV6-2/TRBV6-3
CASSRNSYEQYF
TGTGCCAGCAGTCGGAACTCCTACGAGCAGTACTTC
>TRBD2|TRBJ2-7|few|TRBV6-2/TRBV6-3
CASSPIRTSGASYEQYF
TGTGCCAGCAGTCCTATTCGTACTAGCGGGGCCTCCTACGAGCAGTACTTC
>.|TRBJ2-1|.|TRBV20-1
CSAPNIKMLYNEQFF
TGCAGTGCTCCCAACATCAAGATGCTTTACAATGAGCAGTTCTTC
>.|TRBJ1-1|.|TRBV20-1
CSARPGVLHMNTEAFF
TGCAGTGCTAGACCGGGTGTCCTCCATATGAACACTGAAGCTTTCTTT
>.|TRBJ2-5|.|TRBV18
CASSPEIEETQYF
TGTGCCAGCTCACCAGAGATAGAAGAGACCCAGTACTTC
>.|TRBJ2-1|few|TRBV29-1
CSGEERGVKFF
TGCAGCGGTGAAGAACGCGGGGTCAAGTTCTTC
>TRBD2|TRBJ2-2|.|TRBV28
CASTGAGYYTGELFF
TGTGCCAGCACAGGAGCGGGATATTACACCGGGGAGCTGTTTTTT
>TRBD2|TRBJ2-3|few|TRBV20-1
CSARASGRNTQYF
TGCAGTGCTAGAGCTAGCGGGAGAAATACGCAGTATTTT
>TRBD1|TRBJ2-5|few|TRBV4-2
CASSARTGVGETQYF
TGTGCCAGCAGCGCACGGACAGGGGTGGGAGAGACCCAGTACTTC
>.|TRBJ1-4|many|TRBV3-1
CASSRGQLNEKLFF
TGTGCCAGCAGCAGAGGACAGCTTAATGAAAAACTGTTTTTT
>TRBD2|TRBJ2-1|.|TRBV7-9
CASSLEGSGNPYNEQFF
TGTGCCAGCAGCTTAGAGGGTAGCGGGAACCCCTACAATGAGCAGTTCTTC
>.|TRBJ2-5|.|TRBV3-1
CASIPNGWQETQYF
TGTGCCAGCATACCGAACGGGTGGCAAGAGACCCAGTACTTC
>.|TRBJ1-6|.|TRBV6-5
CASSYGERGNSPLHF
TGTGCCAGCAGTTACGGTGAGAGGGGGAATTCACCCCTCCACTTT
>TRBD1|TRBJ1-6|few|TRBV4-1
CASSWDRVDNSPLHF
TGCGCCAGCAGCTGGGACAGGGTTGATAATTCACCCCTCCACTTT
>TRBD2|TRBJ2-1|.|TRBV7-9
CASSFVGGTSYNEQFF
TGTGCCAGCAGCTTTGTGGGAGGGACTAGCTACAATGAGCAGTTCTTC
>TRBD1|TRBJ1-1|.|TRBV29-1
CSVHLRDRGNTEAFF
TGCAGCGTCCACCTCAGGGACAGGGGGAACACTGAAGCTTTCTTT
>.|TRBJ2-7|many|TRBV5-5
CASSLTGTTYEQYF
TGTGCCAGCAGCTTGACCGGGACAACCTACGAGCAGTACTTC
>TRBD2|TRBJ2-3|.|TRBV12-3/TRBV12-4
CASSISGTNTDTQYF
TGTGCCAGCAGTATTAGCGGGACAAACACAGATACGCAGTATTTT
>TRBD1|TRBJ1-2|.|TRBV7-9
CASSPGAGGARNYGYTF
TGTGCCAGCAGCCCCGGGGCAGGGGGAGCGAGAAACTATGGCTACACCTTC
>.|TRBJ1-5|.|TRBV28
CASSPNPSVFSNQPQHF
TGTGCCAGCAGTCCCAACCCCTCCGTCTTTAGCAATCAGCCCCAGCATTTT
>TRBD2|TRBJ2-1|.|TRBV6-2/TRBV6-3
CASTYRTSGRGSYNEQFF
TGTGCCAGCACCTATCGTACTAGCGGGAGGGGATCCTACAATGAGCAGTTCTTC
>.|TRBJ1-1|.|TRBV5-5
CASSSSVSAGNTEAFF
TGTGCCAGCAGCTCATCTGTCTCGGCAGGGAACACTGAAGCTTTCTTT
>.|TRBJ2-1|.|TRBV12-3/TRBV12-4
CASSPTGRDYNEQFF
TGTGCCAGCAGCCCTACCGGACGGGACTACAATGAGCAGTTCTTC
>TRBD2|TRBJ2-2|.|TRBV4-1
CASSQPAQRLARTGELFF
TGCGCCAGCAGCCAGCCCGCTCAGAGACTAGCGCGTACCGGGGAGCTGTTTTTT
>.|TRBJ1-3|.|TRBV12-3/TRBV12-4
CASGLVVGNTIYF
TGTGCCAGCGGTCTGGTGGTCGGAAACACCATATATTTT
>TRBD1|TRBJ2-7|few|TRBV7-2
CASNEATGWVEQYF
TGTGCCAGCAACGAAGCGACAGGGTGGGTCGAGCAGTACTTC
>.|TRBJ2-3|.|TRBV12-3/TRBV12-4
CASSSPPDSGTDTQYF
TGTGCCAGCAGTTCTCCCCCCGATTCGGGCACAGATACGCAGTATTTT
>TRBD2|TRBJ2-3|few|TRBV7-8
CASSLSSGGAHTQYF
TGTGCCAGCAGCCTCTCTAGCGGGGGGGCCCATACGCAGTATTTT
>.|TRBJ2-7|.|TRBV7-2
CASRLDRYSYEQYF
TGTGCCAGCAGATTGGACAGATACTCCTACGAGCAGTACTTC
>.|TRBJ2-7|few|TRBV6-2/TRBV6-3
CASSLNWVEQYF
TGTGCCAGCAGTTTAAATTGGGTCGAGCAGTACTTC
>.|TRBJ2-5|once|TRBV6-5
CASSYAQGGRETQYF
TGTGCCAGCAGTTACGCCCAGGGGGGCCGGGAGACCCAGTACTTC